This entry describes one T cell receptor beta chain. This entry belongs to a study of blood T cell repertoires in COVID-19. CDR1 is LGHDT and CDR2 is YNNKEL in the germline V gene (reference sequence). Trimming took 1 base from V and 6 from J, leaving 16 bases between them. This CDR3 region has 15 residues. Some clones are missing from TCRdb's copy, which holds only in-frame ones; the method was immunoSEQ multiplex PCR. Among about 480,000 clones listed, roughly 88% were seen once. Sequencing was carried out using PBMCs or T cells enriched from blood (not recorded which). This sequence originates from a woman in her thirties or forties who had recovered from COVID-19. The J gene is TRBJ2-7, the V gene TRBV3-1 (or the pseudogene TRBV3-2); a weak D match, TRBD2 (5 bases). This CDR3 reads CASSQGGPASSEQYF. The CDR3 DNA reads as TGTGCCAGCAGCCAAGGAGGTCCGGCTAGCTCCGAGCAGTACTTC.